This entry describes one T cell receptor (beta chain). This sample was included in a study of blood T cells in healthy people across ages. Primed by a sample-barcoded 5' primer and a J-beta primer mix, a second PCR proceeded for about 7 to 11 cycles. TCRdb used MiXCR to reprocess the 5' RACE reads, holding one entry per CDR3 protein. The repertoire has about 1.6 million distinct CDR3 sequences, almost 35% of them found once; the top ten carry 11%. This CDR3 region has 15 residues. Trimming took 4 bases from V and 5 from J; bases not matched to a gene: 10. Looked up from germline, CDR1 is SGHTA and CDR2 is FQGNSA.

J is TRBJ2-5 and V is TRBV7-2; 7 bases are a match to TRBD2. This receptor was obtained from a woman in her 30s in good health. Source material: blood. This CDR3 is CASSYSGTNLETQYF. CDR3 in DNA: TGTGCCAGCAGCTACTCCGGGACTAACCTCGAGACCCAGTACTTC.